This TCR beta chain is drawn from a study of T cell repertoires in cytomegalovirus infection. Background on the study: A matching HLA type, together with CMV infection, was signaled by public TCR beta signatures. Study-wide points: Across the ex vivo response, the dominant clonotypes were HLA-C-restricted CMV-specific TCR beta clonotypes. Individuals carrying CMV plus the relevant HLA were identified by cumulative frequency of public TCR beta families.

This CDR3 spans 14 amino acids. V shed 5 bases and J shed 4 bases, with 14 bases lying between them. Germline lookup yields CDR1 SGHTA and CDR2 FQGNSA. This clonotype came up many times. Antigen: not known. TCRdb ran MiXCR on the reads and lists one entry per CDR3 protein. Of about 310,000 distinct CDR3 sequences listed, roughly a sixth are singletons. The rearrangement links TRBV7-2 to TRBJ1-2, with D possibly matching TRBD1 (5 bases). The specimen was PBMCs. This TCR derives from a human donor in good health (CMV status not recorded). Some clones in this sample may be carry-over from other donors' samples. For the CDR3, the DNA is TGTGCCAGCAGCGAGGGACTGCAAACCTATGGCTACACCTTC. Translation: CASSEGLQTYGYTF.